These 28 T cell receptor beta chains originate from one sample sequenced in a study of blood T cells in healthy people across ages. Primers used in a second PCR of about 7 to 12 cycles were a sample-barcoded 5' primer and a J-beta primer mix. Each CDR3 protein gets one entry after TCRdb re-called the 5' RACE reads with MiXCR. The table lists about 1.1 million distinct CDR3 sequences, 30% to 40% of them singletons. The sequenced sample consisted of blood. Source of these receptors: a man between 18 and 29 years old in good health.

The chain links TRBV12-3 or TRBV12-4 to TRBJ1-1; 7 nucleotides agree with TRBD1. Unmatched junction bases numbered 5, after V lost 6 bases and J lost 4 bases. The CDR3 loop spans 13 amino acids. The chain's CDR3 is CASRGQPPTEAFF. CDR3 DNA: TGTGCCAGCAGGGGACAGCCTCCCACTGAAGCTTTCTTT.

This clonotype was detected a few times. This chain joins TRBV5-1 and TRBJ2-7, with D perhaps TRBD1 (5 bases). Germline V lookup: CDR1 SGHRS, CDR2 YFSETQ. The CDR3 has 17 amino acids. V gave up 0 bases and J gave up 0 bases, with 16 bases separating them. CDR3 DNA: TGCGCCAGCAGCTTGGGTTCAGGGCCCTTCAGCTCCTACGAGCAGTACTTC. Its translation is CASSLGSGPFSSYEQYF.

The genes are TRBV15 and TRBJ2-3; D remains ambiguous. The V gene lost 5 bases and the J gene lost 4 bases, with 22 bases spanning the gap. From germline, CDR1 is LNHNV and CDR2 YYDKDF (reference sequence). The CDR3 has 17 residues. CDR3 DNA: TGTGCCACCAGCGATGCTCATCCCGTCGAGGCTTCAGATACGCAGTATTTT. Protein product: CATSDAHPVEASDTQYF.

This clonotype turned up a few times. The chain carries TRBV25-1 and TRBJ2-3; 9 bases are shared with TRBD1. J gave up 6 bases and V 0 bases, and 7 bases lay outside the gene matches. Germline CDR1 MGHDK, CDR2 SYGVNS. The length of the CDR3 is 16 residues. The CDR3 DNA reads TGTGCCAGCAGTGAATACGCAACAGGGGGCTTCGATACGCAGTATTTT. Protein sequence: CASSEYATGGFDTQYF.

This clonotype has just a few counts. This chain uses TRBV20-1 with TRBJ2-1, with D possibly TRBD1 on 5 matching bases. CDR3 length: 16 amino acids. Germline CDR1 reads DFQATT; CDR2 reads SNEGSKA (reference sequence). The V and J ends lost 6 bases and 8 bases respectively, with 26 bases between them. CDR3 DNA sequence: TGCAGTGCCCAGATACCCGGCCAGGGCCCCGGCTATGAGCAGTTCTTC. Translating it yields CSAQIPGQGPGYEQFF.

The J gene is TRBJ1-5, the V gene TRBV20-1; D not certain. This CDR3 spans 14 amino acids. Germline V CDR1 and CDR2: DFQATT, SNEGSKA (reference sequence). V lost 4 bases and J 0 bases, leaving 10 bases between the germline ends. The CDR3 coding sequence is TGCAGTGCTACCGACACCGATAGCAATCAGCCCCAGCATTTT. It specifies CSATDTDSNQPQHF.

This clonotype was counted between two and nine times. The chain joins TRBV2 to TRBJ1-2, with 7 bases fitting TRBD1. CDR3 size: 13 residues. CDR1 is SNHLY and CDR2 is FYNNEI in the germline V gene. Trimming cost V 5 bases and J 8 bases; bases outside gene matches: 8. Written as DNA, the CDR3 is TGTGCCAGCAGTACCACAGGGGTACGAGGCTACACCTTC. This encodes CASSTTGVRGYTF.

About this clonotype itself: A much larger clonotype is one base distant, so this may be a read error. The chain couples TRBV7-2 to TRBJ2-1, with 9 bases aligning to TRBD2. The J call may be incorrect, as the DNA end agrees better with TRBJ2-7. Germline V gene data show CDR1 as SGHTA and CDR2 as FQGNSA. There are 16 residues in the CDR3. CDR3 DNA sequence: TGTGCCAGCAGACCCCGTAGCGGGGGCCGCTACAATGAGCAGTACTTC. Its translation is CASRPRSGGRYNEQYF.

V is TRBV7-2 and J is TRBJ2-3; 7 bases map to TRBD1. This CDR3 spans 16 amino acids. Germline CDR1 is SGHTA and CDR2 is FQGNSA. V was pared by 2 bases and J by 0 bases, with 5 bases of the junction left unmatched. CDR3 loop: CASSLMGQPSTDTQYF. In DNA, the CDR3 is TGTGCCAGCAGCTTAATGGGACAGCCAAGCACAGATACGCAGTATTTT.

V gene TRBV6-2 or TRBV6-3 combines with J gene TRBJ2-3; 13 bases are a match to TRBD2. V was pared by 2 bases and J by 0 bases, with 8 bases of the junction left unmatched. In germline, CDR1 is MNHEY, CDR2 SVGEGT. The CDR3 runs 19 residues. Here the CDR3 DNA reads TGTGCCAGCAGTTACCCTGGACTAGCGGGGGCCCATAGCACAGATACGCAGTATTTT. Its protein product is CASSYPGLAGAHSTDTQYF.

A few counts support this clonotype. V and J are TRBV20-1 and TRBJ2-1; the match to TRBD2 covers 7 bases. Per the germline V gene, CDR1 is DFQATT and CDR2 is SNEGSKA (reference sequence). The CDR3 is made up of 15 amino acids. V lost 3 bases, J lost 8 bases, and 13 bases stayed unmatched. The DNA of the CDR3 is TGCAGTGCTAGTACCAGCGGGGCCCTTCTTGATGAGCAGTTCTTC. Translating it yields CSASTSGALLDEQFF.

Concerning this clonotype: An end of the junction does not agree with germline; a read error may underlie this. The CDR3 loop reads CAGSLGGQKETQYF. The DNA of the CDR3 is TGTGCCGGCAGTTTGGGGGGGCAAAAAGAGACCCAGTACTTC. The V call is TRBV28, the J call TRBJ2-5; D is perhaps TRBD2 (7 bases). There are 14 residues in the CDR3. The germline V gene encodes CDR1 MDHEN and CDR2 SYDVKM.

The rearrangement links TRBV11-3 to TRBJ2-4; D possibly matches TRBD1 or TRBD2 (6 bases each). CDR1 SGHNT and CDR2 YENEEA come from the germline V gene. The CDR3 length is 15 residues. The ends were cut back, 1 base at V and 7 bases at J, with 14 bases in the middle. The CDR3 loop reads CASSLGDRRANIQYF. The DNA of the CDR3 is TGTGCCAGCAGCTTAGGAGACAGGAGGGCGAACATTCAGTACTTC.

This clonotype was counted only a few times. The gene calls are TRBV20-1 and TRBJ1-5; D ambiguous. Germline V gene lookup returns CDR1 DFQATT and CDR2 SNEGSKA (reference sequence). The V end was cut by 4 bases, the J end by 7 bases, with 17 bases between. This CDR3 spans 14 amino acids. CDR3 amino acids: CSATEGRAEQPQHF. DNA for the CDR3: TGCAGTGCTACAGAGGGTCGAGCGGAACAGCCCCAGCATTTT.

CDR3 bases: TGCGCCAGCAGCCAAGACACCTTAGAAGCACTTACCGGGGAGCTGTTTTTT. Its translation is CASSQDTLEALTGELFF. The chain has TRBV4-3 and TRBJ2-2, with D unclear. The CDR3 has 17 residues. V was pared by 0 bases and J by 5 bases, with 16 bases between. The germline V gene encodes CDR1 LGHNA and CDR2 YSLEER.

This chain uses TRBV3-1 with TRBJ1-1; no clear D. The CDR3 is 13 amino acids. Germline CDR1 LGHDT, CDR2 YNNKEL (reference sequence). V dropped 4 bases and J dropped 5 bases, with 11 bases sitting between them. For the CDR3, the DNA is TGTGCCAGCAGCCCCACCGGTTGGACTGAAGCTTTCTTT. Its translation is CASSPTGWTEAFF.

This chain uses TRBV6-1 with TRBJ1-5; a weak D match, TRBD1 (6 bases). The CDR3 spans 13 residues. Trimming shortened V by 4 bases and J by 7 bases, and 11 bases separated the two germline ends. In germline, CDR1 is MNHNS, CDR2 SASEGT. Written as DNA, the CDR3 is TGTGCCAGCAGTGTCCTTAGGGGGCAGCCCCAGCATTTT. Its translation is CASSVLRGQPQHF.

The gene calls are TRBV7-9 and TRBJ1-1; 7 nucleotides align to TRBD1. The CDR3 has 14 amino acids. With 5 bases clipped from V and 4 bases from J, the junction kept 7 bases outside the gene matches. The germline CDR1 and CDR2 sequences are SEHNR and FQNEAQ (reference sequence). The CDR3 sequence: CASSPKQGRTEAFF. The DNA of the CDR3 is TGTGCCAGCAGCCCAAAACAGGGGCGCACTGAAGCTTTCTTT.

The chain carries TRBV15 and TRBJ2-2; tentative D call: TRBD1 (5 bases). Trimming shortened V by 0 bases and J by 2 bases, and 13 bases separated the two germline ends. CDR1 LNHNV and CDR2 YYDKDF come from the germline V gene (reference sequence). The CDR3 totals 17 residues. The DNA of the CDR3 is TGTGCCACCAGCAGAGATCTCCTAGGGGATAACACCGGGGAGCTGTTTTTT. Translation: CATSRDLLGDNTGELFF. Based on the CDR3 plus reference TRBV15 and TRBJ2-2, the full variable domain is DAMVIQNPRYQVTQFGKPVTLSCSQTLNHNVMYWYQQKSSQAPKLLFHYYDKDFNNEADTPDNFQSRRPNTSFCFLDIRSPGLGDTAMYLCATSRDLLGDNTGELFFGEGSRLTVL.

This clonotype has at least ten counts. This chain connects TRBV9 to TRBJ2-3; D may be TRBD1 or TRBD2 (5 bases each). V lost 3 bases and J 3 bases, leaving 14 bases between the germline ends. Per the germline V gene, CDR1 is SGDLS and CDR2 is YYNGEE. This CDR3 comprises 15 residues. In DNA, the CDR3 is TGTGCCAGCAGCGGACCCGGGACGTCTACAGATACGCAGTATTTT. Its protein product is CASSGPGTSTDTQYF.

The chain uses TRBV5-6 and TRBJ2-2, with 10 bases identical to TRBD1. CDR3 length equals 15 residues. Trimming cost V 3 bases and J 3 bases; bases outside gene matches: 2. The germline V gene encodes CDR1 SGHDT and CDR2 YYEEEE. This chain's CDR3 is CASSWGTGDTGELFF. CDR3 coding DNA: TGTGCCAGCAGCTGGGGGACAGGGGACACCGGGGAGCTGTTTTTT.

Ten or more counts support this clonotype. This sequence joins TRBV10-3 and TRBJ2-7, with a possible D match to TRBD2 (5 bases). Germline CDR1 and CDR2: ENHRY and SYGVKD. The ends were cut back, 6 bases at V and 6 bases at J, with 18 bases in the middle. This CDR3 region has 14 residues. The CDR3 DNA reads as TGTGCCATCAGCCCCACTAGTTTTTCGGGCGAGCAGTACTTC. Translating it yields CAISPTSFSGEQYF.

This sequence joins TRBV18 and TRBJ1-4; possibly TRBD1 for D (6 bases). Trimming removed 3 bases at V and 7 bases at J, with 15 bases between. From germline, CDR1 is KGHSH and CDR2 LQKENI. This CDR3 is 15 amino acids long. The CDR3 sequence is CASSPPGPGAEKLFF. The CDR3 DNA follows: TGTGCCAGCTCACCGCCGGGCCCAGGGGCTGAAAAACTGTTTTTT.

The V and J genes are TRBV7-8 and TRBJ2-2, with D maybe TRBD1 (5 bases). This CDR3 has 15 residues. Germline lookup yields CDR1 SGHVS and CDR2 FQNEAQ. V lost 5 bases and J 4 bases, leaving 14 bases between the germline ends. The CDR3 nucleotides read TGTGCCAGCAGCCTCACCGTAGGGGCCACCGGGGAGCTGTTTTTT. As protein: CASSLTVGATGELFF.

This clonotype turned up a few times. The chain links TRBV12-5 to TRBJ2-2; TRBD1 matches at 10 bases. V lost 1 base and J lost 5; bases outside the gene matches: 7. The CDR3 covers 17 residues. CDR1 and CDR2 (germline): LGHNT, FRNRAP. The CDR3 reads CASGLGVAGQGTGELFF. Here the CDR3 DNA reads TGTGCTAGTGGTTTGGGAGTTGCGGGACAGGGGACCGGGGAGCTGTTTTTT.

The V call is TRBV6-5, the J call TRBJ1-2, with TRBD1 as a possible D gene (5 bases). The V gene's germline CDR1 is MNHEY and CDR2 SVGAGI. With 5 bases removed from V and 3 bases from J, the gap between germline ends came to 13 bases. CDR3 length: 14 residues. The CDR3 coding sequence is TGTGCCAGCAGTCCACGGGGGAACTACTATGGCTACACCTTC. This gives the protein CASSPRGNYYGYTF.

The chain links TRBV12-3 or TRBV12-4 to TRBJ1-1; D ambiguous. This CDR3 comprises 14 residues. V lost 9 bases, J lost 3 bases, and 17 bases lay in between. Here the CDR3 DNA reads TGTGCCAGTAACGGGGTAGGGAGGGACACTGAAGCTTTCTTT. Residues: CASNGVGRDTEAFF.

The chain has TRBV9 and TRBJ1-1, with D possibly matching TRBD1 (5 bases). Germline CDR1 is SGDLS and CDR2 is YYNGEE. V was clipped by 2 bases and J by 0 bases, with 14 bases between them. This CDR3 is 16 amino acids long. In DNA form, the CDR3 reads TGTGCCAGCAGCGTTACAGGCGAACCGATGAACACTGAAGCTTTCTTT. Translating gives CASSVTGEPMNTEAFF.